This T cell receptor (beta chain) was recorded in a study of CD8+ T cells in alopecia areata. Alopecia areata patients gave lesional scalp punch biopsies and peripheral blood samples. Extraction and reverse transcription of RNA yielded cDNA as the sequencing template. Profiling relied on immunoSEQ multiplex PCR, and the TCRdb table lists in-frame clones only, not all of them. Among approximately 12,000 clones listed, around three fifths were seen once. With respect to this clone: The antigen remains unidentified.

Trimming cost V 1 base and J 0 bases, with 10 bases left between them. CDR1 MGHRA and CDR2 YSYEKL come from the germline V gene. The CDR3 totals 16 residues. Study-wide findings and caveats: Scalp lesions, especially in alopecia totalis/universalis, had higher clonality than normal scalp.

This TCR came from a human donor with alopecia areata. The specimen was skin. The chain carries TRBV4-1 and TRBJ2-1; possible D gene TRBD2, 5 bases. The DNA for the CDR3 is TGCGCCAGCAGCCAAGTCGGACTGAGCTCCTACAATGAGCAGTTCTTC. This encodes CASSQVGLSSYNEQFF.